Sequencing of this T cell receptor (beta chain) was carried out in a study of chronic HIV infection and antiretroviral therapy. The length of the CDR3 is 15 residues. V trimming: 4 bases; J trimming: 4 bases; junction bases outside the gene matches: 11. CDR1 and CDR2 from the germline V gene are SGHRS and YFSETQ. TCRdb processed the 5' RACE reads anew with MiXCR; each CDR3 protein has one entry. The table includes some 37,000 distinct CDR3 sequences, 8% to 10% detected once. The TCR originated in an adult who had HIV and had not received antiretroviral therapy, or was an uninfected healthy control (not recorded which). V gene TRBV5-1 combines with J gene TRBJ2-7; the match to TRBD2 covers 7 bases. Source material: peripheral blood. The CDR3 here is CASSPTGRAGYEQYF. The CDR3 bases are TGCGCCAGCAGCCCCACGGGGAGAGCGGGGTACGAGCAGTACTTC.